This entry features one TCR beta chain sequence. Its target antigen remains unknown. No base-level quality is on record; no much larger clone is a single base apart. These data originate in a study of blood T cell repertoires in COVID-19 (dated by TCRdb to the early 2020s). Notes on the research overall: Samples covering the acute and convalescent phases of COVID-19 were provided by collaborators in the United States, Italy and Spain. The prospective study material was composed of cDNA or gDNA derived from T cells, B-cell-depleted T cells, or PBMCs. The dataset comprised deeply sampled blood TCRbeta repertoires from subjects exposed to, actively infected with, or recovered from COVID-19. The repertoires were released in a freely available public database meant as a resource for research on the immune response to SARS-CoV-2. The samples were drawn from the first 160 participants of the ongoing ImmuneRACE study and from 1,254 subjects provided by 6 global collaborators. The sample metadata nearly always contained a de-identified subject ID, COVID-19 status, age in years and sex. Where HLA class I and class II types were available, the types were taken from metadata supplied by the sample provider, not from assay-based typing. Overall study results and their limits: The quantity of clinical and demographic metadata differed by source and by participant and was supplied without curation.

Participants in the prospective study were aged about 18 to 95 years, lived in approximately 26 United States geographic areas, and enrolled through a virtual design. In the prospective study, participants were assigned to cohorts based on the clinical history participants reported in a screening survey and a study questionnaire. Mobile phlebotomists in the prospective study collected whole blood, serum and a nasopharyngeal or oropharyngeal swab from every participant. Over a 2-month period, participants in the prospective study had the option of providing additional blood draws and questionnaires. Blood samples from the prospective study were shipped frozen or at room temperature prior to DNA extraction. The immunoSEQ Assay, a bias-controlled multiplex PCR, was used to amplify TCRbeta CDR3 regions from genomic DNA. The authors processed their data as follows. Within the assay, amplification of reference gene primers was used to estimate how many nucleated cells each sample contained. To quantify the absolute abundance of each unique TCRbeta CDR3 rearrangement, sequence reads were collapsed and filtered. For each sample, productive Simpson clonality was calculated by taking the square root of Simpson's diversity index across productive rearrangements. The source is immuneACCESS, and TCRdb retained only in-frame sequences with V and J called. Part of the clones is not carried over; for the studies checked, unresolved V genes explain less than half of this, and the remainder is unexplained. V, J and clone size are taken as reported in that table, and D and trimming were inferred from the DNA itself. The sample table contains roughly 220,000 clones; only one count was recorded for 88% of them. The ten largest clones represent around 15% of the sample.

The material sequenced was PBMCs or T cells enriched from blood (not recorded which). The receptor's source is a woman between 50 and 59 years old with acute COVID-19.

The DNA sequence is given as TGCAGTGCTAGTGTCGTGGGGGGGCGGTTTGGCTACACCTTC. It translates to CSASVVGGRFGYTF. The V and J genes are TRBV20-1 and TRBJ1-2; TRBD1 is perhaps the D gene, given 6 matching bases. V is pared back by 3 bases and J by 7 bases, with 18 bases lying between the germline termini. From a lookup of the germline V gene (reference sequence), CDR1 and CDR2 are DFQATT and SNEGSKA. The CDR3 covers 14 residues, taking in both the cysteine and the phenylalanine. Solely the CDR3 DNA is kept, with 42 bases framed from the first base.